This T cell receptor (beta chain) was observed in a study of vaccination and CD4 T cells after COVID-19. Study details: Vaccination of participants consisted of two doses of either BNT162b2 or mRNA-1273 vaccine.

Treatment defined: approximately 10-day PBMC culture with coronavirus spike peptide pools or control peptides (ViraFEST assay). Each well received about 2.2 million PBMCs, cultured with approximately 10 IU/ml IL-2 and approximately 10 ug/ml peptide pools. With V trimmed by 3 bases and J by 6 bases, 3 bases remained unmatched. This CDR3 is built from 15 residues. Oncomine TCR Beta short-read sequencing was applied to DNA from cultured CD4+ T cells. TCRdb called the PCR reads again in MiXCR, with one record for every CDR3 protein. The data hold about 9,600 distinct CDR3 sequences, with 30% observed a single time. In regard to this clonotype: Its antigen remains unknown.

The clonotype comes from a human donor who had recovered from COVID-19. The chain uses TRBV12-3 or TRBV12-4 and TRBJ2-1; 12 bases map to TRBD1. The sequenced sample was CD4+ T cells from blood, cultured in vitro, obtained after SARS-CoV-2 vaccination. The CDR3 sequence is CASSLGQGASNEQFF. In DNA form, the CDR3 reads TGTGCCAGCAGTTTGGGACAGGGGGCGTCCAATGAGCAGTTCTTC.